Each of the 5 T cell receptor beta chains below was sequenced from the same sample in a study of blood T cell repertoires in COVID-19. Generated by immunoSEQ multiplex PCR, the TCRdb table keeps only in-frame clones and is missing some. The profile shows roughly 190,000 clones, 75% to 85% of them singletons. Sequences were obtained from peripheral blood. The source is a man in his fifties or sixties with acute or convalescent COVID-19.

J is TRBJ1-2 and V is TRBV18, with 10 nucleotides matching TRBD1. Per germline, CDR1 KGHSH and CDR2 LQKENI. After removal of 0 bases from V and 2 bases from J, the junction contained 0 bases not matched to a gene. The CDR3 is 15 amino acids. The CDR3 DNA follows: TGTGCCAGCTCACCACCGGGACAGGGGAACTATGGCTACACCTTC. Translated, it gives CASSPPGQGNYGYTF.

This clone was seen more than once but under ten times. This sequence joins TRBV4-3 and TRBJ2-3, with 8 bases fitting TRBD2. Germline loops: CDR1 LGHNA, CDR2 YSLEER. The trim removed 0 bases at V and 0 bases at J, leaving 2 bases unmatched. The CDR3 covers 16 residues. CDR3 residues: CASSQEAGESTDTQYF. CDR3 DNA: TGCGCCAGCAGCCAAGAAGCGGGGGAGAGCACAGATACGCAGTATTTT.

V is TRBV12-5 and J is TRBJ1-6; tentative D call: TRBD1 (6 bases). Germline V gene lookup returns CDR1 LGHNT and CDR2 FRNRAP. The CDR3 has 13 amino acids. Trimming cost V 5 bases and J 10 bases, with 12 bases left between them. DNA of the CDR3: TGTGCTAGTGGTCTAGAAGGGGGATCACCCCTCCACTTT. Protein: CASGLEGGSPLHF.

The V call is TRBV2, the J call TRBJ1-3; D gene ambiguous. The CDR3 sequence is 13 residues long. CDR1 is SNHLY and CDR2 is FYNNEI in the germline V gene. With 7 bases removed from V and 0 bases from J, the gap between germline ends came to 7 bases. CDR3 loop: CASKRISGNTIYF. Written as DNA, the CDR3 is TGTGCCAGCAAGAGAATCTCTGGAAACACCATATATTTT.

Only one count was recorded for this clone. This rearrangement joins TRBV7-9 to TRBJ2-1; D possibly corresponds to TRBD1 (6 bases). The CDR3 has 14 residues. The germline gives CDR1 SEHNR, CDR2 FQNEAQ (reference sequence). V was trimmed by 5 bases and J by 5 bases, leaving 13 bases between them. The CDR3 DNA follows: TGTGCCAGCAGCGCATCCGGGACAAACAATGAGCAGTTCTTC. This translates into CASSASGTNNEQFF.